Reported below is one TCR beta chain. Its matching antigen is unknown. This sample was taken from a study of shared clonotypes between healthy human individuals. Study-wide background: The composition of the donors was a couple of women and a few men aged 18 to 49.

Points from the study as a whole: What naive subsets generally showed was a larger estimated richness than memory subsets showed. Large sequencing depth failed to make sorted-subset sequencing complete, rarefaction showed.

The germline V gene encodes CDR1 LGHNA and CDR2 YSLEER. J lost 4 bases, V lost 0 bases, and 6 bases had no gene match. The CDR3 has 16 amino acids. The authors distributed each subset's genomic DNA evenly over several immunoSEQ plates. TCRdb's table, derived via immunoSEQ multiplex PCR, lists solely in-frame clones and lacks some. The sample shows 2 million to 2.5 million clones, over 85% of them seen only once. The sequenced material came from naive CD4+ T cells sorted from blood. Subset: CD45RA+ positively selected. The clonotype was recovered from a man between 18 and 35 years old in good health. The V call is TRBV4-3, the J call TRBJ1-1; 9 nucleotides align to TRBD1. For the CDR3, the DNA is TGCGCCAGCAGCCAAGAGTCGGGACAGGGTGCCACTGAAGCTTTCTTT. It translates to CASSQESGQGATEAFF.